A selection of T cell receptor beta chains follows, all from one sample in a study of cytomegalovirus exposure and HLA in healthy donors. Using immunoSEQ multiplex PCR, the repertoire was profiled, and TCRdb retains in-frame clones only, with some absent. The sample consists of 100,000 to 120,000 clones, roughly 84% of them appearing once. Input material: PBMCs. These receptors all stem from a man younger than 45 in good health and CMV-seropositive. The CDR3 runs from the conserved cysteine through the conserved F or W. D genes are given only for firm matches. Not every row has a clone size; where given, it reads once, few, many or a size class.

V	size	J	D	CDR3	DNA
TRBV7-9	.	TRBJ1-4	TRBD1	CASSLGDRTNEKLFF	TGTGCCAGCAGCTTAGGGGACAGAACTAATGAAAAACTGTTTTTT
TRBV29-1	.	TRBJ2-3	TRBD1	CSAQTGGADTQYF	TGCAGCGCCCAGACAGGGGGCGCAGATACGCAGTATTTT
TRBV7-9	.	TRBJ2-2	TRBD1	CASSGPPAQGVRDTGELFF	TGTGCCAGCAGCGGACCGCCGGCACAGGGGGTCCGGGACACCGGGGAGCTGTTTTTT
TRBV25-1	.	TRBJ2-1	TRBD1	CASSELGTGGIYNEQFF	TGTGCCAGCAGTGAATTAGGGACAGGGGGCATATACAATGAGCAGTTCTTC
TRBV11-2	.	TRBJ1-3	.	CASSLGAGNTIYF	TGTGCCAGCAGCTTAGGAGCGGGAAACACCATATATTTT
TRBV23-1	.	TRBJ1-5	.	CASSQSGGIYSNQPQHF	TGCGCCAGCAGTCAATCGGGGGGGATATATAGCAATCAGCCCCAGCATTTT
TRBV21-1	.	TRBJ2-7	.	CASSLMGVRGGTEQYF	TGTGCCAGCAGCCTTATGGGAGTTCGCGGGGGGACCGAGCAGTACTTC
TRBV7-2	.	TRBJ2-1	TRBD1	CASNPGGSAYNEQFF	TGTGCCAGCAACCCAGGGGGTAGCGCGTACAATGAGCAGTTCTTC
TRBV27	.	TRBJ1-2	TRBD1	CASSFTLTGVDGYTF	TGTGCCAGCAGTTTTACTTTGACAGGGGTGGATGGCTACACCTTC
TRBV30	.	TRBJ1-2	TRBD1	CAWSPGTAYGYTF	TGTGCCTGGAGTCCCGGGACAGCTTATGGCTACACCTTC
TRBV11-3	few	TRBJ1-2	TRBD1	CASLRTGRIGNYGYTF	TGTGCCAGCCTTCGGACAGGGAGAATAGGAAACTATGGCTACACCTTC
TRBV5-1	.	TRBJ2-5	TRBD1	CASSLGQQETQYF	TGCGCCAGCAGCCTGGGACAGCAAGAGACCCAGTACTTC
TRBV7-6	.	TRBJ2-7	TRBD2	CASSLAVGGFYEQYF	TGTGCCAGCAGCTTAGCGGTCGGGGGGTTCTACGAGCAGTACTTC
TRBV7-2	.	TRBJ2-7	.	CASSPHPGLSYEQYF	TGTGCCAGCAGCCCTCATCCGGGACTTTCCTACGAGCAGTACTTC
TRBV11-3	.	TRBJ1-1	.	CASSLTGFTEAFF	TGTGCCAGCAGCTTAACGGGGTTCACTGAAGCTTTCTTT
TRBV29-1	.	TRBJ1-1	.	CSVEGRGTEAFF	TGCAGCGTTGAAGGTAGGGGCACTGAAGCTTTCTTT
TRBV25-1	.	TRBJ2-7	TRBD1	CASSESVRDRINEQYF	TGTGCCAGCAGTGAATCGGTTCGGGACAGGATCAACGAGCAGTACTTC
TRBV2	.	TRBJ1-4	TRBD1	CASSPDRETNEKLFF	TGTGCCAGCAGTCCCGACAGGGAGACTAATGAAAAACTGTTTTTT
TRBV12-5	.	TRBJ2-7	.	CASGLSGGTYEQYF	TGTGCTAGTGGTTTATCAGGGGGGACCTACGAGCAGTACTTC
TRBV2	.	TRBJ2-3	.	CASGDREGGTDTQYF	TGTGCCAGCGGAGACAGGGAAGGAGGGACAGATACGCAGTATTTT
TRBV15	.	TRBJ1-2	.	CATSRDVGDRTLGYTF	TGTGCCACCAGCAGAGATGTGGGCGATAGAACCCTTGGCTACACCTTC
TRBV29-1	.	TRBJ2-7	.	CSVGQPTSYEQYF	TGCAGCGTTGGACAGCCAACCTCCTACGAGCAGTACTTC
TRBV25-1	once	TRBJ2-7	.	CASSGRKGSYEQYF	TGTGCCAGCAGTGGGCGGAAGGGGTCCTACGAGCAGTACTTC
TRBV5-4	.	TRBJ2-3	TRBD2	CASSSKGTTYTDTQYF	TGTGCCAGCAGCTCAAAGGGGACTACTTACACAGATACGCAGTATTTT
TRBV27	.	TRBJ1-1	.	CASSLGDRGYGNTEAFF	TGTGCCAGCAGTTTGGGGGACCGGGGGTATGGGAACACTGAAGCTTTCTTT
TRBV11-2	few	TRBJ2-3	TRBD2	CASSLDLAGGLTDTQYF	TGTGCCAGCAGCTTAGATCTGGCGGGGGGGCTCACAGATACGCAGTATTTT
TRBV10-1	.	TRBJ2-1	TRBD2	CASSDEAGGPGKQFF	TGCGCCAGCAGTGATGAGGCGGGGGGGCCGGGAAAGCAGTTCTTC
TRBV2	.	TRBJ2-3	.	CASSKDRNTDTQYF	TGTGCCAGCAGCAAAGACAGGAACACAGATACGCAGTATTTT
TRBV6-6	.	TRBJ2-7	TRBD2	CASSFTGGGAEGQYF	TGTGCCAGCAGTTTCACGGGCGGGGGAGCGGAGGGGCAGTACTTC
TRBV10-3	.	TRBJ2-2	.	CAISEDVGPVDAGELFF	TGTGCCATCAGTGAGGATGTGGGCCCTGTAGACGCCGGGGAGCTGTTTTTT
TRBV11-3	few	TRBJ2-5	.	CASSIRGTGATQYF	TGTGCCAGCAGCATAAGAGGGACTGGGGCTACCCAGTACTTC
TRBV7-8	.	TRBJ1-6	TRBD1	CASRLRDSNSPLHF	TGTGCCAGCAGACTTAGGGACAGTAATTCACCCCTCCACTTT
TRBV11-3	.	TRBJ2-7	.	CASSSSGARVEQYF	TGTGCCAGCAGCTCCTCAGGGGCCCGGGTGGAGCAGTACTTC
TRBV25-1	.	TRBJ1-2	.	CASSDSTLGRGSLGYTF	TGTGCCAGCAGTGACTCGACCTTGGGTAGGGGAAGTCTTGGCTACACCTTC
TRBV6-1	.	TRBJ2-1	.	CASSEPHGGQDNEQFF	TGTGCCAGCAGTGAACCCCACGGGGGTCAAGACAATGAGCAGTTCTTC
TRBV13	.	TRBJ2-7	TRBD2	CASNSGGTSEQYF	TGTGCCAGCAACAGCGGGGGGACCTCCGAGCAGTACTTC
TRBV5-5	.	TRBJ1-1	.	CASSLGVGGGAFF	TGTGCCAGCAGCTTGGGAGTTGGGGGGGGAGCTTTCTTT
TRBV9	.	TRBJ1-1	.	CASSVDGDMNTEAFF	TGTGCCAGCAGCGTAGACGGGGACATGAACACTGAAGCTTTCTTT
TRBV7-8	few	TRBJ2-2	.	CASKTDRDSLNTGELFF	TGTGCCAGCAAAACAGATCGGGACTCTTTAAACACCGGGGAGCTGTTTTTT
TRBV13	.	TRBJ1-3	.	CATTLGARGNTIYF	TGTGCCACCACCTTGGGGGCGCGTGGAAACACCATATATTTT
TRBV6-4	.	TRBJ2-6	.	CASSDSTAGANVLTF	TGTGCCAGCAGTGACTCAACTGCTGGGGCCAACGTCCTGACTTTC
TRBV4-1	.	TRBJ2-2	.	CASSRMTGHASSTGELFF	TGCGCCAGCAGCCGCATGACGGGACACGCTTCGAGCACCGGGGAGCTGTTTTTT
TRBV28	.	TRBJ2-7	TRBD1	CAGGTGSYEQYF	TGTGCCGGAGGGACAGGGTCCTACGAGCAGTACTTC
TRBV7-9	.	TRBJ2-2	TRBD2	CASSFLAGIDTGELFF	TGTGCCAGCAGCTTCCTAGCGGGGATAGACACCGGGGAGCTGTTTTTT
TRBV7-6	.	TRBJ2-3	.	CASSLVLTTADTQYF	TGTGCCAGCAGCTTAGTATTGACTACGGCAGATACGCAGTATTTT